This T cell receptor (beta chain) was found in a study of blood T cell repertoires in COVID-19. Original handling: Using reference gene primer amplification, nucleated cell counts were estimated. Generated by immunoSEQ multiplex PCR, the TCRdb table keeps only in-frame clones and is missing some. The V and J calls and clone size are taken from that table; D and trimming were inferred from the DNA. The table shows about 480,000 clones, with about 88% occurring only once. In Seattle, patients joined the study during active infection and were tracked longitudinally. The CDR3 runs to 15 residues. Looked up from germline, CDR1 is KGHSH and CDR2 is LQKENI. J lost 4 bases, V lost 5 bases, and 8 bases had no gene match. This clone was picked up a small number of times.

The sample consisted of peripheral blood. The V and J genes are TRBV18 and TRBJ2-3, with TRBD1 matching over 8 bases. This receptor was obtained from a man aged 18 to 29 with COVID-19, enrolled during active disease. The CDR3 spells CASSTAGGAADTQYF. CDR3 nucleotides: TGTGCCAGCTCAACAGCAGGGGGCGCGGCAGATACGCAGTATTTT.